A selection of T cell receptor beta chains follows, all from one sample in a study of cytomegalovirus exposure and HLA in healthy donors. The assay was immunoSEQ multiplex PCR, and TCRdb's table has in-frame clones only and misses some. The sample includes around 140,000 clones, under 75% seen only once; the top ten take 2.4%. Material: PBMCs. The receptors stem from a woman aged 40 to 50 in good health and CMV-seronegative. CDR3s include the opening cysteine and the closing phenylalanine or tryptophan. D genes are given only for firm matches. Clone size is given for some rows only: seen once, a few or many times, or a class if the clone is expanded.

v_call: TRBV2
j_call: TRBJ2-2
d_call: -
clone_size: -
cdr3_aa: CASSLSAGARTGELFF
cdr3_nt: TGTGCCAGCAGCCTTTCGGCGGGGGCGCGGACCGGGGAGCTGTTTTTT

v_call: TRBV7-2
j_call: TRBJ2-7
d_call: TRBD2
clone_size: -
cdr3_aa: CASSLGGTSRSYEQYF
cdr3_nt: TGTGCCAGCAGCTTAGGAGGGACTAGCCGCTCCTACGAGCAGTACTTC

v_call: TRBV7-3
j_call: TRBJ1-1
d_call: -
clone_size: -
cdr3_aa: CASSYLGGTEAFF
cdr3_nt: TGTGCCAGCAGCTACCTAGGGGGAACTGAAGCTTTCTTT

v_call: TRBV10-3
j_call: TRBJ2-7
d_call: TRBD1
clone_size: -
cdr3_aa: CATRTDRTEQYF
cdr3_nt: TGTGCCACCCGAACGGACAGGACCGAGCAGTACTTC

v_call: TRBV9
j_call: TRBJ2-3
d_call: -
clone_size: -
cdr3_aa: CASSVASPDTQYF
cdr3_nt: TGTGCCAGCAGCGTAGCCTCCCCGGATACGCAGTATTTT

v_call: TRBV7-8
j_call: TRBJ1-4
d_call: -
clone_size: -
cdr3_aa: CASSRWGQVVGIDEKLFF
cdr3_nt: TGTGCCAGCAGCCGATGGGGGCAAGTGGTGGGCATAGATGAAAAACTGTTTTTT

v_call: TRBV9
j_call: TRBJ2-7
d_call: TRBD2
clone_size: -
cdr3_aa: CASSVEPLARGEQYF
cdr3_nt: TGTGCCAGCAGCGTAGAACCACTAGCGAGGGGCGAGCAGTACTTC

v_call: TRBV5-4
j_call: TRBJ1-6
d_call: -
clone_size: -
cdr3_aa: CASSPAQGSSPLHF
cdr3_nt: TGTGCCAGCAGCCCTGCTCAGGGGAGTTCACCCCTCCACTTT

v_call: TRBV10-3
j_call: TRBJ1-1
d_call: -
clone_size: few
cdr3_aa: CAISAHMNTEAFF
cdr3_nt: TGTGCCATCAGCGCTCACATGAACACTGAAGCTTTCTTT

v_call: TRBV10-3
j_call: TRBJ1-1
d_call: -
clone_size: few
cdr3_aa: CAISESRGGNTEAFF
cdr3_nt: TGTGCCATCAGTGAGTCGCGAGGGGGGAACACTGAAGCTTTCTTT

v_call: TRBV19
j_call: TRBJ2-2
d_call: TRBD1
clone_size: once
cdr3_aa: CASSIGTGITGELFF
cdr3_nt: TGTGCCAGTAGTATTGGGACAGGGATCACCGGGGAGCTGTTTTTT

v_call: TRBV30
j_call: TRBJ2-1
d_call: -
clone_size: -
cdr3_aa: CAWGRVSSYNEQFF
cdr3_nt: TGTGCCTGGGGCAGGGTCAGCTCCTACAATGAGCAGTTCTTC

v_call: TRBV5-1
j_call: TRBJ2-7
d_call: -
clone_size: -
cdr3_aa: CASSLSFRDYEQYF
cdr3_nt: TGCGCCAGCAGCTTGTCCTTTCGGGATTACGAGCAGTACTTC

v_call: TRBV29-1
j_call: TRBJ2-2
d_call: TRBD2
clone_size: -
cdr3_aa: CSVGDGDRGVFF
cdr3_nt: TGCAGCGTTGGCGACGGGGACCGGGGGGTGTTTTTT

v_call: TRBV5-1
j_call: TRBJ1-4
d_call: -
clone_size: once
cdr3_aa: CASSIVPGLYQKLFF
cdr3_nt: TGCGCCAGCAGCATTGTGCCGGGATTATACCAAAAACTGTTTTTT

v_call: TRBV7-9
j_call: TRBJ1-1
d_call: TRBD1
clone_size: -
cdr3_aa: CASSPLTGGPNTEAFF
cdr3_nt: TGTGCCAGCAGCCCGTTGACAGGGGGACCGAACACTGAAGCTTTCTTT

v_call: TRBV7-8
j_call: TRBJ2-5
d_call: TRBD2
clone_size: few
cdr3_aa: CASNGLAGGGETQYF
cdr3_nt: TGTGCCAGCAACGGACTAGCGGGGGGCGGGGAGACCCAGTACTTC

v_call: TRBV5-5
j_call: TRBJ1-2
d_call: TRBD1
clone_size: few
cdr3_aa: CASSWDRLNYGYTF
cdr3_nt: TGTGCCAGCAGCTGGGACAGGCTTAACTATGGCTACACCTTC

v_call: TRBV6-5
j_call: TRBJ2-3
d_call: -
clone_size: -
cdr3_aa: CASRRGDTQYF
cdr3_nt: TGTGCCAGCAGGAGGGGGGATACGCAGTATTTT

v_call: TRBV5-1
j_call: TRBJ2-5
d_call: TRBD2
clone_size: -
cdr3_aa: CASSLRLAGIETQYF
cdr3_nt: TGCGCCAGCAGCTTAAGACTAGCGGGGATAGAGACCCAGTACTTC

v_call: TRBV2
j_call: TRBJ1-6
d_call: TRBD1
clone_size: few
cdr3_aa: CASSFDRGRLHF
cdr3_nt: TGTGCCAGCAGTTTCGACAGGGGACGCCTCCACTTT

v_call: TRBV5-1
j_call: TRBJ1-4
d_call: -
clone_size: few
cdr3_aa: CASSLTATNEKLFF
cdr3_nt: TGCGCCAGCAGCTTGACAGCTACTAATGAAAAACTGTTTTTT

v_call: TRBV30
j_call: TRBJ1-1
d_call: -
clone_size: -
cdr3_aa: CAWTGHNMNTEAFF
cdr3_nt: TGTGCCTGGACAGGACACAACATGAACACTGAAGCTTTCTTT

v_call: TRBV15
j_call: TRBJ1-2
d_call: TRBD1
clone_size: -
cdr3_aa: CATSAQGEGYGYTF
cdr3_nt: TGTGCCACCAGCGCCCAGGGGGAAGGTTATGGCTACACCTTC

v_call: TRBV5-1
j_call: TRBJ2-3
d_call: TRBD2
clone_size: -
cdr3_aa: CASSLGAGDPTDTQYF
cdr3_nt: TGCGCCAGCAGCTTGGGAGCGGGGGACCCCACAGATACGCAGTATTTT

v_call: TRBV4-2
j_call: TRBJ2-3
d_call: -
clone_size: few
cdr3_aa: CASSQEASSADTQYF
cdr3_nt: TGTGCCAGCAGCCAAGAGGCTAGCTCCGCAGATACGCAGTATTTT

v_call: TRBV11-2
j_call: TRBJ1-1
d_call: -
clone_size: few
cdr3_aa: CASSVGRYTEAFF
cdr3_nt: TGTGCCAGCAGCGTAGGCAGATACACTGAAGCTTTCTTT

v_call: TRBV18
j_call: TRBJ1-4
d_call: TRBD1
clone_size: -
cdr3_aa: CASSATGGANEKLFF
cdr3_nt: TGTGCCAGCTCGGCGACAGGGGGGGCTAATGAAAAACTGTTTTTT

v_call: TRBV27
j_call: TRBJ2-7
d_call: TRBD2
clone_size: few
cdr3_aa: CASSLGLAPYEQYF
cdr3_nt: TGTGCCAGCAGTTTAGGACTAGCGCCCTACGAGCAGTACTTC

v_call: TRBV29-1
j_call: TRBJ1-1
d_call: -
clone_size: few
cdr3_aa: CSAGDARHTEAFF
cdr3_nt: TGCAGCGCGGGGGACGCTCGGCACACTGAAGCTTTCTTT